These 7 T cell receptor beta chains came from one sample sequenced in a study of blood T cells in healthy people across ages. Next came a second PCR, run for about 7 to 12 cycles, which used a sample-barcoded 5' primer along with a J-beta primer mix. TCRdb re-derived calls from the 5' RACE reads in MiXCR, one entry per CDR3 protein. The table includes 1.5 million to 2 million distinct CDR3 sequences, about 28% detected once. Sequencing was done on a sample of blood. Receptors originate from a woman in her twenties or thirties in good health.

The chain links TRBV20-1 to TRBJ1-4; TRBD1 is a possible D gene (5 bases). The CDR3 loop spans 14 amino acids. CDR1 and CDR2 from the germline V gene are DFQATT and SNEGSKA (reference sequence). V was pared by 4 bases and J by 8 bases, with 17 bases between. The CDR3 here is CSATPQGAWEKLFF. CDR3 coding DNA: TGCAGTGCTACACCCCAAGGGGCCTGGGAAAAACTGTTTTTT.

Regarding this clonotype: A much larger clone sits a single nucleotide away, making a read error possible. The chain couples TRBV5-1 to TRBJ2-5, with 8 positions matching TRBD1. Germline CDR1 SGHRS, CDR2 YFSETQ. The V and J ends lost 3 bases and 11 bases, in that order; junction bases with no gene match: 18. This CDR3 has 16 residues. The chain's CDR3 is CASSSGTGGNNNEQYF. The CDR3 coding sequence is TGCGCCAGCAGCTCCGGAACAGGGGGGAACAACAATGAGCAGTACTTC. The full variable domain, its missing parts supplied by reference TRBV5-1 and TRBJ2-5, is KAGVTQTPRYLIKTRGQQVTLSCSPISGHRSVSWYQQTPGQGLQFLFEYFSETQRNKGNFPGRFSGRQFSNSRSEMNVSTLELGDSALYLCASSSGTGGNNNEQYFGPGTRLLVL.

This clonotype was recorded at least ten times. The chain has TRBV6-6 and TRBJ2-1, with D possibly being TRBD1 (6 bases). The CDR3 has 18 amino acids. The germline CDR1 and CDR2 sequences are MNHNY and SVGAGI (reference sequence). V lost 6 bases and J 5 bases, leaving 26 bases between the germline ends. The CDR3 DNA sequence: TGTGCCAGCAGCAAACCCCCCGGGACACGTCAAGGGGACAATGAGCAGTTCTTC. Translating gives CASSKPPGTRQGDNEQFF.

The rearrangement joins TRBV5-6 to TRBJ1-2; D is ambiguous. CDR1 is SGHDT, CDR2 YYEEEE, per germline. Between the trimmed V and J ends, which lost 4 bases and 2 bases, there was a span of 15 bases. The CDR3 consists of 15 residues. The CDR3 region has the DNA TGTGCCAGCAGCCCCCAGATCCTCGGGAACTATGGCTACACCTTC. Encoded protein: CASSPQILGNYGYTF.

This clonotype came up a few times. The rearrangement joins TRBV6-5 to TRBJ2-1; D is possibly TRBD2 (6 bases). Germline lookup yields CDR1 MNHEY and CDR2 SVGAGI. This CDR3 spans 21 amino acids. V was clipped by 0 bases and J by 4 bases, with 28 bases between them. The CDR3 DNA sequence: TGTGCCAGCAGTTACTCAGGGACTCCAACTGTTCCTACACGCCTGTACAATGAGCAGTTCTTC. Translating gives CASSYSGTPTVPTRLYNEQFF.

The sample holds a few counts of this clonotype. This chain uses TRBV10-2 with TRBJ2-7, with D tentatively TRBD2 (6 bases). Germline CDR1 WSHSY, CDR2 SAAADI. V shed 8 bases and J shed 2 bases, with 13 bases lying between them. The CDR3 runs 13 residues. CDR3 sequence reads: CASGFTGAYEQYF. DNA for the CDR3: TGCGCCAGCGGATTTACGGGAGCCTACGAGCAGTACTTC.

This clonotype was recorded a few times. The V gene is TRBV19, the J gene TRBJ1-5; tentatively, D is TRBD1 (5 bases). Germline CDR1 LNHDA, CDR2 SQIVND (reference sequence). Trimming took 6 bases from V and 7 from J, leaving 19 bases between them. CDR3 length equals 15 residues. CDR3 region: CASSQVGGGRQPQHF. The CDR3 nucleotides are TGTGCCAGTAGCCAGGTCGGGGGGGGAAGACAGCCCCAGCATTTT.